The 24 T cell receptor beta chains listed next were all sequenced from one sample in a study of molecular identifiers for immune sequencing clone quantification (dated 2018 in TCRdb). Libraries came from PCR. The sequencing machine was an Illumina HiSeq 4000. The public reads were reanalyzed by TCRdb: fastp trimming at Q25, MiXCR alignment, in-frame beta chains only. Entries are consolidated by CDR3 protein sequence, retaining the most common genes and DNA. The sample has around 470,000 distinct CDR3 sequences on record, 20% to 25% of them singletons. 0.65% to 0.95% of the sample belongs to the ten largest clones. Sequencing was performed on naive CD8+ T cells from blood, with Jurkat cell RNA spiked in. The sample's cell subset or site label, in plain terms: FACS-sorted CD8+CD4-CCR7+CD45RA+ naive T cells. All receptors come from a human donor in good health. Some libraries in this study had Jurkat cell RNA spiked in.

The sample holds many counts of this clonotype. CDR3 nucleotide sequence: TGTGCCAGCAGCCCACTGACAGATTACGAGCAGTACTTC. Translated, it gives CASSPLTDYEQYF. This sequence joins TRBV7-2 and TRBJ2-7; D is perhaps TRBD1 (5 bases). Germline loops: CDR1 SGHTA, CDR2 FQGNSA. V was shortened by 5 bases and J by 4 bases, with 12 bases between the two germline ends. CDR3 length: 13 residues.

The sample holds a few counts of this clonotype. The chain links TRBV6-2 or TRBV6-3 to TRBJ2-7; 7 nucleotides line up with TRBD1. In germline, CDR1 is MNHEY, CDR2 SVGEGT. V was clipped by 8 bases and J by 3 bases; unmatched bases: 4. This CDR3 comprises 12 residues. In DNA, the CDR3 is TGTGCCAGCGAAGGGACAGTCTACGAGCAGTACTTC. Its protein product is CASEGTVYEQYF.

This clonotype has only a few counts. The V gene is TRBV20-1, the J gene TRBJ2-1; possible D gene TRBD1, 6 bases. The CDR3 has 15 amino acids. V shed 1 base and J shed 3 bases, with 13 bases lying between them. Germline V lookup: CDR1 DFQATT, CDR2 SNEGSKA (reference sequence). Here the CDR3 DNA reads TGCAGTGCTAGAGGCGACAGGACCTTCTACAATGAGCAGTTCTTC. Amino acid sequence: CSARGDRTFYNEQFF.

This clonotype was detected a few times. The chain carries TRBV3-1 and TRBJ2-5; D gene ambiguous. The CDR3 runs to 14 residues. In germline, CDR1 is LGHDT, CDR2 YNNKEL (reference sequence). V gave up 0 bases and J gave up 2 bases, with 7 bases separating them. The CDR3, as DNA: TGTGCCAGCAGCCAAGAGGCAGATCAAGAGACCCAGTACTTC. This codes for CASSQEADQETQYF.

At least ten counts were recorded for this clonotype. This rearrangement joins TRBV5-1 to TRBJ2-7, with D maybe TRBD2 (6 bases). Germline CDR1 and CDR2: SGHRS and YFSETQ. The CDR3 has 14 residues. The V end lost 3 bases, the J end lost 2 bases, and 12 bases lay between the germline ends. The CDR3 nucleotides are TGCGCCAGCAGCTCCGACTGGGGGGCCTACGAGCAGTACTTC. This gives the protein CASSSDWGAYEQYF. The full variable domain, its missing parts supplied by reference TRBV5-1 and TRBJ2-7, is KAGVTQTPRYLIKTRGQQVTLSCSPISGHRSVSWYQQTPGQGLQFLFEYFSETQRNKGNFPGRFSGRQFSNSRSEMNVSTLELGDSALYLCASSSDWGAYEQYFGPGTRLTVT.

This clonotype was counted only a few times. CDR3 amino acids: CAISQGTGNTIYF. CDR3 sequence (DNA): TGTGCCATCTCACAGGGGACTGGAAACACCATATATTTT. The chain recombines TRBV19 with TRBJ1-3, with TRBD1 matching 7 bases. This CDR3 comprises 13 residues. The ends lost 10 bases at V and 2 bases at J; junction bases unmatched: 5. Germline assignment: CDR1 LNHDA and CDR2 SQIVND (reference sequence).

Details on this clonotype: In this CDR3 the conserved last residue, phenylalanine or tryptophan, is missing, so a read error is likely. This sequence joins TRBV5-6 and TRBJ2-5; tentatively, D is TRBD1 or TRBD2 (5 bases each). V was trimmed by 4 bases and J by 1 base, leaving 14 bases between them. The CDR3 spans 15 residues. Germline V CDR1 and CDR2: SGHDT, YYEEEE. In DNA, the CDR3 is TGTGCCAGCAGCGGGGGACGGATGACCCAAGAGACCCAGTACCTC. It specifies CASSGGRMTQETQYL.

Worth noting for this clonotype: A much larger clone lies a single base off, so this may be a read error. The CDR3 does not close with the conserved phenylalanine or tryptophan, likely indicating a read error. The DNA is left out, because the CDR3 cannot be placed on it with certainty; the CDR3 is given as TCRdb lists it. The V and J genes are TRBV12-3 or TRBV12-4 and TRBJ2-3; the table's D call, TRBD2, was not checked against the DNA. Counting both end residues, the CDR3 totals 16 amino acids. CDR3 amino acids: CASSSSTSGRTDTQYS.

Details on this clonotype: A clone one base away is much larger, so this may be a read error. The V gene is TRBV28, the J gene TRBJ2-6; the match to TRBD2 covers 7 bases. The V gene's germline CDR1 is MDHEN and CDR2 SYDVKM. This CDR3 is built from 18 residues. Written as DNA, the CDR3 is TGTGCCAACAGTTTATCGGAGGGAGGGTCCCCTGGGGCCAACGTCCTGACTTTC. This gives the protein CANSLSEGGSPGANVLTF. The entire variable domain, with the rest obtained from reference TRBV28 and TRBJ2-6, is as follows: DVKVTQSSRYLVKRTGEKVFLECVQDMDHENMFWYRQDPGLGLRLIYFSYDVKMKEKGDIPEGYSVSREKKERFSLILESASTNQTSMYLCANSLSEGGSPGANVLTFGAGSRLTVL.

This clonotype was recorded many times. The genes are TRBV7-6 and TRBJ2-7; 11 nucleotides align to TRBD2. After removal of 5 bases from V and 0 bases from J, the junction contained 6 bases not matched to a gene. The germline V gene has CDR1 SGHVS and CDR2 FNYEAQ. The CDR3 loop spans 16 amino acids. The chain's CDR3 is CASSTPTSGGSYEQYF. Here the CDR3 DNA reads TGTGCCAGCAGCACCCCCACTAGCGGGGGCTCCTACGAGCAGTACTTC. Supplemented by reference TRBV7-6 and TRBJ2-7, the full variable domain reads GAGVSQSPRYKVTKRGQDVALRCDPISGHVSLYWYRQALGQGPEFLTYFNYEAQQDKSGLPNDRFSAERPEGSISTLTIQRTEQRDSAMYRCASSTPTSGGSYEQYFGPGTRLTVT.

This clonotype has a count of ten or more. The rearrangement uses TRBV7-2 and TRBJ2-3; 14 positions agree with TRBD2. The V gene end was trimmed by 5 bases and the J gene end by 4 bases; junction bases not matched to a gene: 11. Germline CDR1 reads SGHTA; CDR2 reads FQGNSA. This CDR3 region has 18 residues. The CDR3 nucleotides read TGTGCCAGCAGCATAAGACTAGCGGGAGGGCTTGGCGCAGATACGCAGTATTTT. As protein: CASSIRLAGGLGADTQYF. Full variable domain (missing parts from reference TRBV7-2 and TRBJ2-3): GAGVSQSPSNKVTEKGKDVELRCDPISGHTALYWYRQSLGQGLEFLIYFQGNSAPDKSGLPSDRFSAERTGGSVSTLTIQRTQQEDSAVYLCASSIRLAGGLGADTQYFGPGTRLTVL.

The genes are TRBV2 and TRBJ1-4; D call uncertain. CDR1 is SNHLY and CDR2 is FYNNEI in the germline V gene. Trimming removed 4 bases from V and 0 bases from J, with 9 bases in between. The CDR3 consists of 15 residues. The CDR3 is CASSGAITTNEKLFF. Here the CDR3 DNA reads TGTGCCAGCAGTGGTGCTATCACAACTAATGAAAAACTGTTTTTT.

This clonotype was seen more than once but under ten times. The chain is built from TRBV5-6 and TRBJ2-7; no firm D call. The V and J ends lost 4 bases and 2 bases respectively, with 10 bases between them. This CDR3 has 13 residues. Per the germline V gene, CDR1 is SGHDT and CDR2 is YYEEEE. The CDR3 nucleotides read TGTGCCAGCAGCCTAAGAAGAACCTACGAGCAGTACTTC. Translation gives CASSLRRTYEQYF.

V is TRBV28 and J is TRBJ2-7; D remains ambiguous. V was cut by 6 bases and J by 4 bases, with 16 bases left in between. The CDR3 has 14 residues. Per germline, CDR1 MDHEN and CDR2 SYDVKM. This CDR3 reads CASSPRRFRYEQYF. Here the CDR3 DNA reads TGTGCCAGCAGCCCAAGACGATTTAGATACGAGCAGTACTTC.

This clonotype turned up a few times. V and J are TRBV19 and TRBJ1-5; D uncertain. Per the germline V gene, CDR1 is LNHDA and CDR2 is SQIVND (reference sequence). The V end was cut by 5 bases, the J end by 0 bases, with 8 bases between. The CDR3 spans 14 residues. The CDR3 region has the DNA TGTGCCAGTAGTCCCCGTTCTAGCAATCAGCCCCAGCATTTT. Protein: CASSPRSSNQPQHF.

This clonotype appeared many times. V usage is TRBV7-2 and J usage is TRBJ2-7, with 7 bases that match TRBD1. Germline CDR1 is SGHTA and CDR2 is FQGNSA. With V trimmed by 5 bases and J by 3 bases, 13 bases remained unmatched. CDR3 size: 16 residues. Here the CDR3 DNA reads TGTGCCAGCAGCCCACGACAGGGCTTGATTTTCTACGAGCAGTACTTC. It encodes CASSPRQGLIFYEQYF. Together with reference TRBV7-2 and TRBJ2-7, the CDR3 gives the full variable domain: GAGVSQSPSNKVTEKGKDVELRCDPISGHTALYWYRQSLGQGLEFLIYFQGNSAPDKSGLPSDRFSAERTGGSVSTLTIQRTQQEDSAVYLCASSPRQGLIFYEQYFGPGTRLTVT.

A few counts support this clonotype. The chain carries TRBV30 and TRBJ2-3; TRBD2 matches 10 bases. Germline V gene sequence: CDR1 GTSNPN, CDR2 SVGIG (reference sequence). J was trimmed by 3 bases and V by 2 bases; bases with no gene match: 5. This CDR3 has 15 residues. The CDR3 protein is CAWSPSAGGTDTQYF. The CDR3 DNA follows: TGTGCCTGGAGTCCGTCAGCGGGGGGGACAGATACGCAGTATTTT.

The V and J genes are TRBV27 and TRBJ2-3; TRBD1 matches 7 bases. CDR3 length: 15 residues. CDR1 is MNHEY, CDR2 SMNVEV, per germline (reference sequence). The V and J ends lost 8 bases and 3 bases, in that order; junction bases with no gene match: 11. CDR3 region: CASSFGQDPTDTQYF. CDR3 sequence (DNA): TGTGCCAGCTCCTTCGGACAGGATCCGACAGATACGCAGTATTTT.

Many counts were recorded for this clonotype. The chain combines TRBV14 with TRBJ1-4; no reliable D call. The germline V gene encodes CDR1 SGHDN and CDR2 FVKESK. V lost 3 bases to trimming and J lost 2 bases, with 13 bases between them. The CDR3 sequence is 16 residues long. The CDR3 DNA reads TGTGCCAGCAGCCACCACAGCCGTTTGACTAATGAAAAACTGTTTTTT. Encoded protein: CASSHHSRLTNEKLFF. The full variable domain, completed using reference TRBV14 and TRBJ1-4, is EAGVTQFPSHSVIEKGQTVTLRCDPISGHDNLYWYRRVMGKEIKFLLHFVKESKQDESGMPNNRFLAERTGGTYSTLKVQPAELEDSGVYFCASSHHSRLTNEKLFFGSGTQLSVL.

Concerning this clonotype: A much more abundant neighbour one base away suggests this may be a read error. This chain connects TRBV5-1 to TRBJ2-5; 7 bases agree with TRBD2. This CDR3 is 15 amino acids long. CDR1 SGHRS and CDR2 YFSETQ come from the germline V gene. The CDR3 here is CASSLDLADQEAQYF. CDR3 DNA sequence: TGCGCCAGCAGCTTGGATCTAGCGGACCAAGAGGCCCAGTACTTC.

The rearrangement links TRBV20-1 to TRBJ2-1; no clear D. This CDR3 is built from 12 residues. V dropped 1 base and J dropped 4 bases, with 5 bases sitting between them. From germline, CDR1 is DFQATT and CDR2 SNEGSKA (reference sequence). The CDR3 DNA follows: TGCAGTGCTAGAGCTGAATACAATGAGCAGTTCTTC. Translated: CSARAEYNEQFF.

This clonotype has only a few counts. The rearrangement links TRBV27 to TRBJ1-1, with a possible D match to TRBD1 (5 bases). CDR3 size: 11 residues. Germline CDR1 and CDR2: MNHEY and SMNVEV (reference sequence). Trimming cost V 7 bases and J 4 bases, with 7 bases left between them. CDR3: CASIGTTEAFF. The CDR3 DNA follows: TGTGCCAGCATAGGGACCACTGAAGCTTTCTTT.

This clonotype was recorded a few times. The V gene is TRBV7-2, the J gene TRBJ2-1; possible D gene TRBD1, 6 bases. This CDR3 region has 12 residues. Per the germline V gene, CDR1 is SGHTA and CDR2 is FQGNSA. Trimming pared 3 bases from V and 6 bases from J, leaving 6 bases between. Here the CDR3 reads CASSFRGNEQFF. CDR3 bases: TGTGCCAGCAGCTTCAGGGGCAATGAGCAGTTCTTC.

This clonotype was counted many times. This chain connects TRBV6-5 to TRBJ1-2; TRBD1 matches at 8 bases. CDR3 length equals 15 residues. Germline CDR1 MNHEY, CDR2 SVGAGI. Trimming cost V 0 bases and J 4 bases; bases outside gene matches: 4. This CDR3 is CASSYSTGEAYGYTF. The DNA for the CDR3 is TGTGCCAGCAGTTACTCGACAGGGGAAGCCTATGGCTACACCTTC.